This T cell receptor beta chain was identified during a study of blood T cells in healthy people across ages. This clonotype was counted only a few times. A junction end diverges from the germline sequence, so it may reflect a read error. The CDR3 is 11 amino acids. CDR1 is SNHLY, CDR2 FYNNEI, per germline. Using a J-beta primer mix together with a sample-barcoded 5' primer, a second PCR was run for roughly 6 to 11 cycles. TCRdb recomputed calls from the 5' RACE reads with MiXCR, one row per CDR3 protein. The sample gives fewer than 1,200,000 distinct CDR3 sequences, less than 25% of which show up once; approximately 0.71% is in the top ten. The same sample was also studied in work on T cells of mothers and their children. This second study notes: Three healthy Caucasian mothers served as donors, and their six children did as well.

The sample taken for sequencing was blood. This TCR was sampled from a girl aged 2 to 9 in good health. The J gene is TRBJ2-3, the V gene TRBV2, with D hard to call. The DNA for the CDR3 is TGTCCCAGCAGTGGGGATCATACGCAGTATTTT. Amino acids: CPSSGDHTQYF.